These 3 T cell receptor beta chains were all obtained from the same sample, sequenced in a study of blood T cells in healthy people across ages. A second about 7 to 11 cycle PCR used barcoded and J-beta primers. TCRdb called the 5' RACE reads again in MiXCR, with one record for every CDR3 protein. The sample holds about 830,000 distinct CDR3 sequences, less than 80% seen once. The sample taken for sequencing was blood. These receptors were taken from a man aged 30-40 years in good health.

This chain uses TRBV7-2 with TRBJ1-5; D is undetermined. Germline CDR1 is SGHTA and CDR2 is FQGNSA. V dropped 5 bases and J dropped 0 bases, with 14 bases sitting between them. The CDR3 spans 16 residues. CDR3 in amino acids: CASSPMAGASNQPQHF. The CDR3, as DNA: TGTGCCAGCAGCCCAATGGCGGGTGCTAGCAATCAGCCCCAGCATTTT.

As DNA, the CDR3 is TGTGCCAGCAGCCAAGATGGACAGGGTGGAATCATTTCCTACGAGCAGTACTTC. Translation: CASSQDGQGGIISYEQYF. This sequence joins TRBV3-1 and TRBJ2-7, with TRBD1 identical over 8 bases. J lost 1 base, V lost 0 bases, and 11 bases had no gene match. CDR1 is LGHDT and CDR2 is YNNKEL in the germline V gene (reference sequence). This CDR3 comprises 18 residues.

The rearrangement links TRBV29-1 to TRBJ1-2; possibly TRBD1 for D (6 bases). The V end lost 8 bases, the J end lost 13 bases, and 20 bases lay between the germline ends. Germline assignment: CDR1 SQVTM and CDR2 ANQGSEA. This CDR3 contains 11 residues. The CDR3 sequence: CSPQIGGDTTF. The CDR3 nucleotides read TGCAGCCCACAAATTGGAGGGGACACCACCTTC.